This TCR beta chain was sequenced during a study of tumor-infiltrating lymphocytes in primary liver carcinoma. DNA and RNA were both co-extracted from around 20-30 mg of bulk tissue that had not been sorted. This CDR3 is built from 13 residues. Germline-derived CDR1 and CDR2 are MNHEY and SVGEGT. With respect to this clonotype: One junction end does not reproduce the germline sequence, and a read error may be involved.

Constant-region priming of approximately 0.55 ug total RNA yielded TCR beta cDNA. Library construction for TCR beta comprised three nested multiplex PCR rounds performed with slightly modified ARM-PCR. With TRBV1-TRBV30 forward primers and a C-beta reverse primer, the first two PCR rounds were run for about 10 cycles each. Each CDR3 protein gets one entry after TCRdb re-called the multiplex PCR reads with MiXCR. This sample has roughly 49,000 distinct CDR3 sequences, with about 80% found just once. Specimen: liver tumor tissue from sampling region 5. As to subset: tumor region T5, tumor centre. V usage is TRBV6-2 or TRBV6-3 and J usage is TRBJ2-7; D is uncertain. This TCR derives from a man aged 40-49 years with primary liver carcinoma and hepatitis B virus infection. CDR3 DNA: TGTGCCAACAGTCCGGTCGGAGCCTACGAGCAGTACTTC. Protein: CANSPVGAYEQYF.